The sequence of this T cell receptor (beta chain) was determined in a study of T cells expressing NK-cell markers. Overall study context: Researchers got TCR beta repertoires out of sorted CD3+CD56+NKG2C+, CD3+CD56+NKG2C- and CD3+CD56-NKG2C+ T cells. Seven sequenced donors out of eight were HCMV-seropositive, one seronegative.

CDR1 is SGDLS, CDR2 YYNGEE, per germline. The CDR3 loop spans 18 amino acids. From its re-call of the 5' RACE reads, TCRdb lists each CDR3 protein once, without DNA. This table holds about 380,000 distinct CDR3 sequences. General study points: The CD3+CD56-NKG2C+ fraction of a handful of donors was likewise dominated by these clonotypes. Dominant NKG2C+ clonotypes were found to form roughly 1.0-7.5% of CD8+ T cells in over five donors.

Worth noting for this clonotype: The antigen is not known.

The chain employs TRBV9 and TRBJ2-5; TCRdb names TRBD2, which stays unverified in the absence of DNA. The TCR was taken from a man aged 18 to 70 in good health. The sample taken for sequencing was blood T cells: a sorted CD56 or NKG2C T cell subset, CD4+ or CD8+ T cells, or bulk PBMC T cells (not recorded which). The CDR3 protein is CASSVDVAGGLLVETQYF.